This T cell receptor beta chain was profiled in a study of T cell changes during pregnancy in multiple sclerosis. Looked up from germline, CDR1 is MNHEY and CDR2 is SVGAGI. Trimming removed 5 bases at V and 6 bases at J, with 15 bases between. The CDR3 spans 14 residues. TCRdb keeps only in-frame clones here, not all; method: immunoSEQ multiplex PCR. This sample has tens of thousands of clones, with roughly 92% found just once. This TCR derives from a female donor with multiple sclerosis, enrolled in a pregnancy study. Sequences were derived from CD8+ T cells from peripheral blood mononuclear cells, sampled in the third trimester of pregnancy. V gene TRBV6-5 combines with J gene TRBJ2-3, with D maybe TRBD1 (6 bases). This CDR3 is CASSPSGQLDTQYF. CDR3 nucleotides: TGTGCCAGCAGTCCTTCAGGACAGTTGGATACGCAGTATTTT.